This TCR beta chain was retrieved from a study of regulatory T cells in long-lasting Graves disease. For the study at large: Graves' patients diagnosed newly had used antithyroid drugs under 3 months. General study points: Public clonotype sharing was higher in persistent than newly diagnosed patients.

The germline V and J ends were trimmed by 5 bases and 6 bases, with 22 bases remaining between them. The CDR3 has 17 amino acids. Germline CDR1 is SGHTA and CDR2 is FQGTGA. This clonotype was counted ten times or more. Its antigen is still unknown. Time point denoted: newly diagnosed GD, antithyroid drugs for less than 3 months. From RNA extracted from PBMCs, the TCR library was made. CDR3-region Arm-PCR and iRepertoire HTBI primers produced the TCR beta libraries. TCRdb passed the multiplex PCR reads through MiXCR, listing each CDR3 protein once. The data contain 390,000 or so distinct CDR3 sequences, 10% to 15% of them seen just once; the ten biggest clones take up 15% to 20%. A further study also used this sample, focusing on T cells in Graves' hyperthyroidism and ophthalmopathy. That report adds: Patients aged 18 to 65 had newly diagnosed hyperthyroidism lasting under 2 months.

The clonotype comes from a woman aged 18 to 35 with Graves disease. The input for sequencing was peripheral blood mononuclear cells (PBMCs), taken at new diagnosis, from a patient treated with antithyroid drugs. The chain uses TRBV7-3 and TRBJ2-2; D remains ambiguous. The CDR3, as DNA: TGTGCCAGCAGCCCCCTGGGTAGGATGGGATTTGCCGGGGAGCTGTTTTTT. Translated, it gives CASSPLGRMGFAGELFF.